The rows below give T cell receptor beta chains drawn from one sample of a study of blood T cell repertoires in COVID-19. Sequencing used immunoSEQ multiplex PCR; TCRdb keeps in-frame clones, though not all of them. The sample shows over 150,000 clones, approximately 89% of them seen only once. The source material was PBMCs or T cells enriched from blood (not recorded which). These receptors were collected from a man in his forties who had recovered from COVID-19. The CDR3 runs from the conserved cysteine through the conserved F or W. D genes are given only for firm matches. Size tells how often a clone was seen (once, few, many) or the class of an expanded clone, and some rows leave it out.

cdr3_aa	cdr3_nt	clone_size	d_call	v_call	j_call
CASSTNKNTEAFF	TGTGCCAGTAGTACGAACAAGAACACTGAAGCTTTCTTT	.	.	TRBV19	TRBJ1-1
CASSLLNRGGNSPLHF	TGTGCCAGCAGCTTACTAAACAGGGGCGGGAATTCACCCCTCCACTTT	.	TRBD1	TRBV7-2	TRBJ1-6
CATSMLKTLEVSAQETQYF	TGTGCCACCAGCATGCTCAAGACGCTGGAGGTCAGCGCCCAAGAGACCCAGTACTTC	.	.	TRBV15	TRBJ2-5
CASSRVNNSPLHF	TGTGCCAGCAGTCGGGTGAATAATTCACCCCTCCACTTT	.	.	TRBV28	TRBJ1-6
CASGEGEAQHF	TGTGCCAGCGGGGAGGGAGAAGCCCAGCATTTT	.	.	TRBV6-5	TRBJ1-5
CSAWGVADKVDEQFF	TGCAGTGCCTGGGGTGTGGCGGACAAAGTGGATGAGCAGTTCTTC	.	.	TRBV29-1	TRBJ2-1
CATSRTSGTSYNEQFF	TGTGCCACTTCCAGGACTAGCGGGACCTCATACAATGAGCAGTTCTTC	once	TRBD2	TRBV19	TRBJ2-1
CASSFGPGSVNTEAFF	TGTGCCAGCAGCTTTGGTCCGGGATCAGTGAACACTGAAGCTTTCTTT	.	.	TRBV11-3	TRBJ1-1
CASSLPNYNEQFF	TGTGCCAGCAGCTTACCCAACTACAATGAGCAGTTCTTC	.	.	TRBV7-6	TRBJ2-1
CASRPGQANEKLFF	TGTGCCAGCAGGCCGGGACAGGCTAATGAAAAACTGTTTTTT	.	TRBD1	TRBV28	TRBJ1-4
CASSRMEAPEAFF	TGTGCCAGCAGCCGGATGGAGGCACCTGAAGCTTTCTTT	few	.	TRBV3-1/TRBV3-2	TRBJ1-1